This is a list of T cell receptor beta chains from one sample in a study of naive and memory T cell subsets. In TCRdb, the UMI-ligation and nested PCR reads were re-called with MiXCR into one record per CDR3 protein. The sample carries some 100,000 distinct CDR3 sequences, more than 6.5% recorded once. The sequenced sample consisted of central memory CD4+ T cells from blood. Source of these receptors: a human donor in good health. Both conserved end residues are part of each CDR3. Each record gives: V gene, D gene, clone size, J gene, CDR3 DNA, CDR3 protein. The D gene is left open where the match is weak. Clone size, where shown, is once, few, many, or a class for clones that have expanded.

V: TRBV6-2/TRBV6-3
D: TRBD2
size: -
J: TRBJ2-5
DNA: TGTGCCAGCAGTGATACCGGGACTATGCAAGAGACCCAGTACTTC
CDR3: CASSDTGTMQETQYF

V: TRBV20-1
D: -
size: -
J: TRBJ1-1
DNA: TGCAGTGCTAGAGGCGGGAGGGGGAACACTGAAGCTTTCTTT
CDR3: CSARGGRGNTEAFF

V: TRBV29-1
D: TRBD1
size: many
J: TRBJ1-1
DNA: TGCAGCGGAGAGGCTGGGACAGGGATGTTCTTT
CDR3: CSGEAGTGMFF

V: TRBV20-1
D: TRBD2
size: -
J: TRBJ2-1
DNA: TGCAGTGCTAGAGAAGCGGGATCGAAAGGTTCCTACAATGAGCAGTTCTTC
CDR3: CSAREAGSKGSYNEQFF

V: TRBV6-1
D: TRBD2
size: -
J: TRBJ2-3
DNA: TGTGCCAGCAGATCCGGACTAGCGGGACGCACAGATACGCAGTATTTT
CDR3: CASRSGLAGRTDTQYF

V: TRBV7-3
D: -
size: -
J: TRBJ1-1
DNA: TGTGCCAGCAGCTTAGTACACAGGGAGCGAGCTTTCTTT
CDR3: CASSLVHRERAFF

V: TRBV7-2
D: TRBD1
size: many
J: TRBJ1-5
DNA: TGTGCCAGCAGTCCGGGACAGAATAGCAATCAGCCCCAGCATTTT
CDR3: CASSPGQNSNQPQHF

V: TRBV20-1
D: TRBD1
size: many
J: TRBJ2-1
DNA: TGCAGTGCTAAACCGGGACAGTTTGATGAGCAGTTCTTC
CDR3: CSAKPGQFDEQFF

V: TRBV7-2
D: -
size: few
J: TRBJ2-5
DNA: TGTGCCAGCGCATGGGGCGGCTACCAAGAGACCCAGTACTTC
CDR3: CASAWGGYQETQYF

V: TRBV14
D: TRBD1
size: many
J: TRBJ1-2
DNA: TGTGCCAGCAGCCAAAAGACAGGGTCTGGCTACACCTTC
CDR3: CASSQKTGSGYTF

V: TRBV7-2
D: -
size: many
J: TRBJ1-1
DNA: TGTGCCAGCCTCCCGGGGCCGCCGAACACTGAAGCTTTCTTT
CDR3: CASLPGPPNTEAFF

V: TRBV6-6
D: TRBD1
size: many
J: TRBJ1-1
DNA: TGTGCCAGCAGTTACTCACAGGGGATCACTGAAGCTTTCTTT
CDR3: CASSYSQGITEAFF

V: TRBV5-5
D: -
size: few
J: TRBJ2-5
DNA: TGTGCCAGCAGCTCGAGTTTTAGCGGATGGCAAGAGACCCAGTACTTC
CDR3: CASSSSFSGWQETQYF

V: TRBV6-2/TRBV6-3
D: -
size: -
J: TRBJ2-1
DNA: TGTGCCAGCAGTCGAACAGGGGAGCAGTTCTTC
CDR3: CASSRTGEQFF

V: TRBV7-3
D: TRBD1
size: many
J: TRBJ1-5
DNA: TGTGCCAGCAGCTCCCCGCCCCCGCGCCTAGACAGGGGAGATCAGCCCCAGCATTTT
CDR3: CASSSPPPRLDRGDQPQHF

V: TRBV7-2
D: TRBD2
size: few
J: TRBJ2-1
DNA: TGTGCCAGCAGCTTAGATGCGGGAGCCCACAATGAGCAGTTCTTC
CDR3: CASSLDAGAHNEQFF

V: TRBV5-6
D: TRBD1
size: many
J: TRBJ2-3
DNA: TGTGCCAGCAGCTACCGGACAGGGGGCACAGATACGCAGTATTTT
CDR3: CASSYRTGGTDTQYF

V: TRBV6-2/TRBV6-3
D: -
size: many
J: TRBJ1-5
DNA: TGTGCCAGCAGCAAACAGGTTGGCTATAGCAATCAGCCCCAGCATTTT
CDR3: CASSKQVGYSNQPQHF

V: TRBV20-1
D: TRBD2
size: -
J: TRBJ2-7
DNA: TGCAGTGCAAAGGCCAGCGGGGGGCCAAGCTACTTC
CDR3: CSAKASGGPSYF

V: TRBV9
D: TRBD2
size: few
J: TRBJ2-1
DNA: TGTGCCAGCAGCCCACTAGCGGGAGGGGGTAATGAGCAGTTCTTC
CDR3: CASSPLAGGGNEQFF

V: TRBV20-1
D: TRBD1
size: -
J: TRBJ2-5
DNA: TGCAGTGCCCGGACCGGGACAGGGGGAAGGAGCCAAGAGACCCAGTACTTC
CDR3: CSARTGTGGRSQETQYF

V: TRBV29-1
D: -
size: many
J: TRBJ2-1
DNA: TGCAGCGTTGAAGATCCGGGGCGTGAGCAGTTCTTC
CDR3: CSVEDPGREQFF

V: TRBV7-2
D: -
size: -
J: TRBJ2-5
DNA: TGTGCCAGCAGCAGAACCCCGTCCCAAGAGACCCAGTACTTC
CDR3: CASSRTPSQETQYF

V: TRBV7-2
D: -
size: few
J: TRBJ2-7
DNA: TGTGCCAGCAGCTTAGAAGGCGGGCGGCCCTACGAGCAGTACTTC
CDR3: CASSLEGGRPYEQYF

V: TRBV4-2
D: -
size: few
J: TRBJ1-4
DNA: TGTGCCAGCAGCCAACCACCTGGAGAAAAACTGTTTTTT
CDR3: CASSQPPGEKLFF

V: TRBV6-2/TRBV6-3
D: -
size: few
J: TRBJ2-5
DNA: TGTGCCAGCAGTTCCCCGGAACTAGCTTTGGAGACCCAGTACTTC
CDR3: CASSSPELALETQYF

V: TRBV20-1
D: TRBD1
size: -
J: TRBJ2-7
DNA: TGCAGTGCTAGTTATGGACAGGGAGATGGCGAGCAGTACTTC
CDR3: CSASYGQGDGEQYF

V: TRBV20-1
D: -
size: many
J: TRBJ2-4
DNA: TGCAGTGCCGGCGGCGACGCCAAAAACATTCAGTACTTC
CDR3: CSAGGDAKNIQYF

V: TRBV14
D: -
size: -
J: TRBJ1-1
DNA: TGTGCCAGCAGCACAGGGTTCATGAACACTGAAGCTTTCTTT
CDR3: CASSTGFMNTEAFF

V: TRBV5-1
D: -
size: many
J: TRBJ1-2
DNA: TGCGCCAGCTCCCTCGAAGGGGGGGCTGCTAACTATGGCTACACCTTC
CDR3: CASSLEGGAANYGYTF

V: TRBV27
D: -
size: many
J: TRBJ1-2
DNA: TGTGCCAGCAGTCCAGGGATTGCGATGGACTATGGCTACACCTTC
CDR3: CASSPGIAMDYGYTF

V: TRBV24-1
D: TRBD1
size: -
J: TRBJ2-3
DNA: TGTGCCGTCGGGACAGGGCTGTCAGATACGCAGTATTTT
CDR3: CAVGTGLSDTQYF

V: TRBV4-2
D: -
size: few
J: TRBJ1-1
DNA: TGTGCCAGCAGCCAAGATCTAAAGTTGAACACTGAAGCTTTCTTT
CDR3: CASSQDLKLNTEAFF

V: TRBV5-1
D: TRBD2
size: few
J: TRBJ2-1
DNA: TGCGCCAGCAGCTTGGCCTCGCTAGCGGGGGGTGGCAATGAGCAGTTCTTC
CDR3: CASSLASLAGGGNEQFF

V: TRBV6-1
D: -
size: few
J: TRBJ2-7
DNA: TGTGCCAGCAGTGGCGCAGTCTCCAACTACGAGCAGTACTTC
CDR3: CASSGAVSNYEQYF

V: TRBV19
D: -
size: -
J: TRBJ1-2
DNA: TGTGCCAGTAGTATAGGTTTATCGTCAGGGGCAGTCAACTATGGCTACACCTTC
CDR3: CASSIGLSSGAVNYGYTF